This record covers a single T cell receptor beta chain. The antigen is not known. This entry is derived from a study of post-analysis software for immune sequencing data. For the study at large: The patients showed relapsing-remitting, secondary progressive and progressive-relapsing multiple sclerosis courses.

Carried by the TCR beta cDNA libraries were unique molecular identifiers. cDNA molecules numbering about half a million came from approximately 1 to 10 million T cells. TCRdb fed the PCR reads into MiXCR, producing one record per CDR3 protein. This table holds roughly 800,000 distinct CDR3 sequences, about 27% found once. The CDR3 length is 14 residues. The germline V gene has CDR1 DFQATT and CDR2 SNEGSKA (reference sequence). The germline V and J ends were trimmed by 5 bases and 0 bases, with 12 bases remaining between them. Notes on the study in general: F measure clustering grouped samples strongly by preparation batch. Elevated frequency relative to controls characterized four or five TRBV segments in patients, TRBV5-6, TRBV5-1 and TRBV20-1 among them. For normalized Chao1 diversity, multiple sclerosis patients scored significantly lower than controls did.

This chain joins TRBV20-1 and TRBJ2-3; D might be TRBD2 (6 bases). The sequence was obtained from a girl aged 10-17 years with multiple sclerosis. The sequenced sample was blood. This CDR3 reads CSAGGKASTDTQYF. CDR3 DNA: TGCAGTGCTGGCGGGAAGGCTAGCACAGATACGCAGTATTTT.